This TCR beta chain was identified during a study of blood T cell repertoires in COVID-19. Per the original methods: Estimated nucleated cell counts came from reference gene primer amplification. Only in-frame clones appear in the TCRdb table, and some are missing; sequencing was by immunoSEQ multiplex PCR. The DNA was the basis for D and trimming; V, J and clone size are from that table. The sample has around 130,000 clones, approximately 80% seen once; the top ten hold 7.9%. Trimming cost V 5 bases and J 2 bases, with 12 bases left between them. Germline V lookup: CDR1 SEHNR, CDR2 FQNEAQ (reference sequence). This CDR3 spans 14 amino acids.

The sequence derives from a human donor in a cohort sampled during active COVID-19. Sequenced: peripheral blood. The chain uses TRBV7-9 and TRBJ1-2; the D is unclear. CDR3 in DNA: TGTGCCAGCAGCCTCCTGGCGGGGAACTATGGCTACACCTTC. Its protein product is CASSLLAGNYGYTF.